Presented here are 5 T cell receptor beta chains from one specimen sequenced in a study of vaccination and CD4 T cells after COVID-19. These TCRs' antigens remain unknown. The Oncomine TCR Beta short-read assay sequenced DNA from cultured CD4+ T cells. TCRdb used MiXCR to reprocess the PCR reads, holding one entry per CDR3 protein. The sample has more than 3,000 distinct CDR3 sequences, roughly 17% seen once. Treatment indicated: roughly nine-day PBMC culture with coronavirus spike peptide pools or control peptides (ViraFEST assay). Sequenced material: CD4+ T cells from blood, cultured in vitro. These receptors all stem from a human donor who had recovered from COVID-19.

This clonotype was seen only a few times. The rearrangement uses TRBV14 and TRBJ1-2; TRBD1 matches at 10 bases. This CDR3 is built from 15 residues. Germline CDR1 and CDR2: SGHDN and FVKESK. J was trimmed by 8 bases and V by 5 bases; bases with no gene match: 11. The CDR3 coding sequence is TGTGCCAGCAGCTCCCGACAGGGGGCTTTGGAGGGCTACACCTTC. It codes for CASSSRQGALEGYTF.

By frequency in the sample, this clonotype is large (0.1 to 1%). The chain employs TRBV30 and TRBJ1-2; D may be TRBD1 (6 bases). The germline V gene encodes CDR1 GTSNPN and CDR2 SVGIG (reference sequence). V was pared by 0 bases and J by 11 bases, with 16 bases between. This CDR3 has 13 residues. Here the CDR3 DNA reads TGTGCCTGGAGTGTTTCAGGGGCGCGTGTATACACCTTC. Residues: CAWSVSGARVYTF.

This clonotype was counted only a few times. The rearrangement uses TRBV20-1 and TRBJ1-1; a weak D match, TRBD1 (6 bases). Germline values: CDR1 DFQATT, CDR2 SNEGSKA (reference sequence). V was trimmed by 4 bases and J by 3 bases, leaving 30 bases between them. There are 19 residues in the CDR3. The CDR3 DNA sequence: TGCAGTGCTATCAGGGGAAGGGGAAAGGGGCCTGAGGGACACACTGAAGCTTTCTTT. It codes for CSAIRGRGKGPEGHTEAFF.

The V call is TRBV6-1, the J call TRBJ1-5; possibly TRBD1 for D (5 bases). The CDR3 consists of 17 residues. Germline V gives CDR1 MNHNS, CDR2 SASEGT. The V and J ends lost 5 bases and 1 base respectively, with 18 bases between them. CDR3 nucleotides: TGTGCCAGCAGTAAGGACTCGTTGGGGGTGAGCAATCAGCCCCAGCATTTT. It translates to CASSKDSLGVSNQPQHF.

V is TRBV7-2 and J is TRBJ2-7; D unclear. The CDR3 contains 13 residues. Germline-derived CDR1 and CDR2 are SGHTA and FQGNSA. Trimming cost V 5 bases and J 3 bases, with 11 bases left between them. This CDR3 is CASSPTSFYEQYF. CDR3 bases: TGTGCCAGCAGCCCCACAAGCTTCTACGAGCAGTACTTC.